The 21 T cell receptor beta chains given below trace back to one sample, sequenced in a study of blood T cell repertoires in COVID-19. This table comes from immunoSEQ multiplex PCR, and its TCRdb copy is limited to in-frame clones, with some not included. The table lists over 80,000 clones, less than 90% of them singletons. The sample taken for sequencing was peripheral blood. These TCRs come from a man older than 75 with active or convalescent COVID-19.

The chain combines TRBV5-6 with TRBJ2-2; TRBD2 matches 9 bases. With V trimmed by 4 bases and J by 6 bases, 10 bases remained unmatched. The CDR3 runs to 16 residues. CDR1 SGHDT and CDR2 YYEEEE come from the germline V gene. CDR3 in DNA: TGTGCCAGCAGCCTTTTCGGCGGGAGGGTGTCCGGGGAGCTGTTTTTT. This sequence encodes CASSLFGGRVSGELFF.

The rearrangement joins TRBV10-3 to TRBJ2-2, with TRBD2 matching 9 bases. Germline V lookup: CDR1 ENHRY, CDR2 SYGVKD. The CDR3 is 16 residues long. V lost 3 bases, J lost 2 bases, and 4 bases stayed unmatched. The CDR3 here is CAISEGAGGNTGELFF. The CDR3, as DNA: TGTGCCATCAGTGAAGGAGCGGGGGGTAACACCGGGGAGCTGTTTTTT.

This clone has only one observation. The chain joins TRBV6-5 to TRBJ2-7; 8 bases are a match to TRBD2. This CDR3 spans 13 amino acids. After removal of 6 bases from V and 3 bases from J, the junction contained 4 bases not matched to a gene. CDR1 and CDR2 from the germline V gene are MNHEY and SVGAGI. This CDR3 reads CASRPSGSYEQYF. The CDR3 DNA is TGTGCCAGCAGACCAAGCGGGAGCTACGAGCAGTACTTC.

V is TRBV24-1 and J is TRBJ2-1; 11 nucleotides agree with TRBD2. This CDR3 spans 16 amino acids. CDR1 is KGHDR, CDR2 SFDVKD, per germline. V was pared by 3 bases and J by 5 bases, with 5 bases of the junction left unmatched. This chain's CDR3 is CATSDAGTSGNNEQFF. The DNA for the CDR3 is TGTGCCACCAGTGATGCCGGGACTAGCGGAAACAATGAGCAGTTCTTC.

The gene calls are TRBV7-2 and TRBJ1-5, with D possibly matching TRBD1 (5 bases). Trimming left V 5 bases short and J 6 bases short, with 11 bases between. Germline V CDR1 and CDR2: SGHTA, FQGNSA. This CDR3 spans 13 amino acids. For the CDR3, the DNA is TGTGCCAGCAGCCTGGAGCAGGGTCAGCCCCAGCATTTT. As protein: CASSLEQGQPQHF.

V and J are TRBV14 and TRBJ2-7; D is perhaps TRBD2 (6 bases). CDR1 is SGHDN, CDR2 FVKESK, per germline. The CDR3 has 16 residues. The V end was cut by 0 bases, the J end by 2 bases, with 14 bases between. CDR3 in amino acids: CASSQEGPLATYEQYF. CDR3 nucleotides: TGTGCCAGCAGCCAAGAAGGACCTCTAGCGACCTACGAGCAGTACTTC.

This clone has just one count. The chain recombines TRBV7-3 with TRBJ2-2; TRBD1 matches at 9 bases. J was trimmed by 0 bases and V by 5 bases; bases with no gene match: 4. Germline loops: CDR1 SGHTA, CDR2 FQGTGA. The CDR3 extends over 16 amino acids. This CDR3 is CASSQRTGANTGELFF. In DNA form, the CDR3 reads TGTGCCAGCAGCCAAAGGACAGGGGCGAACACCGGGGAGCTGTTTTTT.

This clone has a single count. The V gene is TRBV7-8, the J gene TRBJ2-7; TRBD1 aligns across 11 bases. J lost 6 bases, V lost 1 base, and 5 bases had no gene match. This CDR3 spans 15 amino acids. Germline values: CDR1 SGHVS, CDR2 FQNEAQ. The CDR3 loop reads CASSLDGTGGGEQYF. The CDR3 nucleotides are TGTGCCAGCAGCTTAGATGGGACAGGGGGAGGCGAGCAGTACTTC.

This clone has a single count. The chain uses TRBV11-2 and TRBJ2-3; D not resolved. The V end was cut by 4 bases, the J end by 0 bases, with 14 bases between. There are 16 residues in the CDR3. Germline CDR1 is SGHAT and CDR2 is FQNNGV. The CDR3 coding sequence is TGTGCCAGCAGCTCCTCTAACCCCGCTAGCACAGATACGCAGTATTTT. It translates to CASSSSNPASTDTQYF.

The chain employs TRBV7-3 and TRBJ2-3; D unresolved. V was cut by 5 bases and J by 4 bases, with 10 bases left in between. Germline CDR1 and CDR2: SGHTA and FQGTGA. The CDR3 consists of 13 residues. CDR3 sequence: CASSQELADTQYF. DNA for the CDR3: TGTGCCAGCAGCCAGGAACTTGCAGATACGCAGTATTTT.

As for this clone: Given a much more abundant clone one base away, this may be a read error. The chain is built from TRBV7-2 and TRBJ2-1; D unresolved. V lost 5 bases, J lost 0 bases, and 11 bases lay in between. The CDR3 totals 15 residues. Germline V gene sequence: CDR1 SGHTA, CDR2 FQGNSA. The CDR3 is CASSLDLSSYNEQFF. The CDR3 nucleotides are TGTGCCAGCAGCCTCGACTTGAGCTCCTACAATGAGCAGTTCTTC.

The chain has TRBV13 and TRBJ2-1, with 8 bases lining up with TRBD2. The ends lost 1 base at V and 5 bases at J; junction bases unmatched: 7. CDR1 and CDR2 (germline): PRHDT, FYEKMQ (reference sequence). This CDR3 spans 16 amino acids. The CDR3 DNA reads TGTGCCAGCAGCTTAGCCCTAGCGGGCAGAAACAATGAGCAGTTCTTC. This encodes CASSLALAGRNNEQFF.

This clone has a single count. CDR3 loop: CASTDYSTGELFF. In DNA, the CDR3 is TGTGCCAGCACCGATTACAGCACCGGGGAGCTGTTTTTT. The chain links TRBV7-2 to TRBJ2-2; D unresolved. There are 13 residues in the CDR3. The germline V and J ends were trimmed by 7 bases and 4 bases, with 10 bases remaining between them. Looked up from germline, CDR1 is SGHTA and CDR2 is FQGNSA.

A word on this clone: Sequence at one end of the junction differs from germline and may be a read error. This chain uses TRBV27 with TRBJ2-7; weak D call: TRBD1 (6 bases). The CDR3 contains 18 residues. Germline V gives CDR1 MNHEY, CDR2 SMNVEV (reference sequence). The CDR3 DNA reads as TGTGCCAGCAGTTCCAGAGGGGGTTCTGGTGGGGGCGGATACGAGCGGTACTTC. The encoded protein is CASSSRGGSGGGGYERYF.

The rearrangement links TRBV19 to TRBJ1-6; 7 bases align to TRBD1. Germline CDR1 and CDR2: LNHDA and SQIVND (reference sequence). The CDR3 has 13 amino acids. V shed 6 bases, J shed 9 bases, and the junction held 5 bases outside the gene matches. The CDR3 sequence: CASSDRVSSPLHF. The CDR3 nucleotides are TGTGCCAGTAGCGACAGGGTTTCTTCACCCCTCCACTTT.

This clone occurred once. The DNA is left out, because the CDR3 cannot be placed on it with certainty; the CDR3 is given as TCRdb lists it. The gene calls are TRBV12-2 and TRBJ2-1; the D call in the table, TRBD2, was not verified against the DNA. TRBV12-2 is a documented pseudogene. The CDR3 totals 16 residues, both ends included. This chain's CDR3 is CASRLVAGGICNEQFF.

V usage is TRBV3-1 (or the pseudogene TRBV3-2) and J usage is TRBJ1-1; tentatively, D is TRBD1 (6 bases). The germline CDR1 and CDR2 sequences are LGHDT and YNNKEL (reference sequence). Trimming took 5 bases from V and 1 from J, leaving 17 bases between them. The CDR3 runs 16 residues. CDR3 residues: CASSAQTGFGNTEAFF. The CDR3, as DNA: TGTGCCAGCAGCGCGCAAACAGGGTTCGGGAACACTGAAGCTTTCTTT.

V and J are TRBV19 and TRBJ2-1; tentatively, D is TRBD1 (6 bases). Looked up from germline, CDR1 is LNHDA and CDR2 is SQIVND (reference sequence). V lost 5 bases to trimming and J lost 4 bases, with 15 bases between them. The CDR3 is made up of 15 amino acids. CDR3 loop: CASSSKDRYYNEQFF. DNA of the CDR3: TGTGCCAGTAGTTCCAAGGACAGATATTACAATGAGCAGTTCTTC.

The chain couples TRBV11-1 to TRBJ2-3, with a possible D match to TRBD1 (6 bases). The CDR3 is made up of 14 amino acids. Per germline, CDR1 SGHAT and CDR2 FQDESV (reference sequence). V was shortened by 6 bases and J by 2 bases, with 12 bases between the two germline ends. The CDR3 spells CASSVQGHTDTQYF. CDR3 in DNA: TGTGCCAGCAGTGTCCAGGGACACACAGATACGCAGTATTTT.

The chain carries TRBV11-2 and TRBJ2-1; 7 bases fit TRBD2. This CDR3 has 15 residues. V was pared by 3 bases and J by 4 bases, with 6 bases of the junction left unmatched. The V gene's germline CDR1 is SGHAT and CDR2 FQNNGV. CDR3 protein: CASSFRASGYNEQFF. The CDR3 DNA reads as TGTGCCAGCAGCTTCCGGGCTAGCGGATACAATGAGCAGTTCTTC. Full variable domain (missing parts from reference TRBV11-2 and TRBJ2-1): EAGVAQSPRYKIIEKRQSVAFWCNPISGHATLYWYQQILGQGPKLLIQFQNNGVVDDSQLPKDRFSAERLKGVDSTLKIQPAKLEDSAVYLCASSFRASGYNEQFFGPGTRLTVL.

The V call is TRBV7-9, the J call TRBJ1-4; TRBD1 is a possible D gene (5 bases). The CDR3 runs 14 residues. Trimming took 5 bases from V and 3 from J, leaving 10 bases between them. The germline V gene has CDR1 SEHNR and CDR2 FQNEAQ (reference sequence). CDR3 region: CASSRGSANEKLFF. The CDR3 DNA reads TGTGCCAGCAGCCGGGGGTCAGCTAATGAAAAACTGTTTTTT.